Included here is one T cell receptor beta chain sequence, with context. Its specificity is not known. Possible read error: a much larger clone is one base away. Three rounds of nested PCR, following a modified ARM-PCR protocol, produced the TCRbeta library. Using its own MiXCR run on the multiplex PCR reads, TCRdb lists one record per CDR3 protein. The sample yields 60,000 to 85,000 distinct CDR3 sequences, less than 80% seen once. The template was RNA from unsorted bulk tissue. V shed 5 bases and J shed 9 bases, with 11 bases lying between them. This CDR3 is 12 amino acids long. Germline V lookup: CDR1 MDHEN, CDR2 SYDVKM. These data belong to a study of tumor and adjacent non-tumor tissue in lung cancer. Study results and limitations: TCR diversity was significantly greater in tumor than normal lung tissue.

V and J are TRBV28 and TRBJ1-5; no clear D. The material sequenced was lung tumor tissue. This sequence was found in a man in his sixties with non-small cell lung cancer. In DNA form, the CDR3 reads TGTGCCAGCAGTCCGCCCAAGGGGCCCCAGCATTTT. Protein: CASSPPKGPQHF.